Here is one T cell receptor beta chain with its context. This specimen comes from a study of blood T cell repertoires in COVID-19. Study overall: Nucleic acid was either cDNA or gDNA, and it came from T cells, B-cell-depleted T cells, or PBMCs.

Original processing notes: Amplification of reference gene primers provided the estimated nucleated cell counts. Profiling relied on immunoSEQ multiplex PCR, and the TCRdb table lists in-frame clones only, not all of them. That table is the source of V, J and clone size, and D and trimming were worked out from the DNA. This sample has about 280,000 clones, with 85% to 90% found just once. This CDR3 is 15 amino acids long. J gave up 5 bases and V 3 bases, and 8 bases lay outside the gene matches. Germline V CDR1 and CDR2: SNHLY, FYNNEI. This chain joins TRBV2 and TRBJ2-5, with 8 bases lining up with TRBD1. The receptor comes from a woman in her twenties or thirties with acute COVID-19. Sequenced input: PBMCs or T cells enriched from blood (not recorded which). CDR3 region: CASSETPGGGETQYF. The DNA of the CDR3 is TGTGCCAGCAGTGAGACTCCAGGGGGCGGTGAGACCCAGTACTTC.